This passage covers 29 T cell receptor beta chains from one sample sequenced in a study of blood T cell repertoires in COVID-19. The data were produced by immunoSEQ multiplex PCR, yet TCRdb's version contains in-frame clones alone and is incomplete. This sample has 65,000 to 90,000 clones, with 87% found just once. What was sequenced was peripheral blood. The receptor source for this set is a woman aged 50 to 65 with active or convalescent COVID-19.

The J gene is TRBJ2-1, the V gene TRBV7-2, with 9 bases fitting TRBD2. CDR3 size: 15 residues. V shed 6 bases and J 0 bases; nucleotides not matched to a gene: 3. CDR1 SGHTA and CDR2 FQGNSA come from the germline V gene. The CDR3 reads CASRRTSDSYNEQFF. The CDR3 coding sequence is TGTGCCAGCAGGCGGACTAGCGACTCCTACAATGAGCAGTTCTTC.

The rearrangement uses TRBV7-2 and TRBJ2-7; D ambiguous. V was pared by 1 base and J by 2 bases, with 9 bases between. The CDR3 is 14 residues long. Germline values: CDR1 SGHTA, CDR2 FQGNSA. CDR3 DNA sequence: TGTGCCAGCAGCTTAGGTTGGCGGACCTACGAGCAGTACTTC. It translates to CASSLGWRTYEQYF.

The genes are TRBV10-3 and TRBJ2-3, with no clear D. The V end lost 10 bases, the J end lost 2 bases, and 7 bases lay between the germline ends. The CDR3 is made up of 11 amino acids. Germline loops: CDR1 ENHRY, CDR2 SYGVKD. CDR3 nucleotide sequence: TGTGCCACCTCTTACACAGATACGCAGTATTTT. This gives the protein CATSYTDTQYF.

This clone was found a few times. The chain has TRBV7-2 and TRBJ1-3, with 7 bases matching TRBD1. The CDR3 length is 17 residues. CDR1 SGHTA and CDR2 FQGNSA come from the germline V gene. After removal of 2 bases from V and 0 bases from J, the junction contained 7 bases not matched to a gene. The CDR3 here is CASSLIAGGVSGNTIYF. The DNA for the CDR3 is TGTGCCAGCAGCTTAATTGCAGGGGGTGTCTCTGGAAACACCATATATTTT.

The genes are TRBV5-8 and TRBJ2-3; 8 positions agree with TRBD1. After removal of 4 bases from V and 4 bases from J, the junction contained 2 bases not matched to a gene. The CDR3 is 13 residues long. CDR1 and CDR2 (germline): SGHTS, YDEGEE. The CDR3 reads CASSGQGSDTQYF. CDR3 in DNA: TGTGCCAGCAGCGGACAGGGTTCAGATACGCAGTATTTT.

The CDR3 sequence: CASSPGLAGVSSYNEQFF. CDR3 coding DNA: TGCGCCAGCAGCCCCGGACTAGCGGGGGTTAGCTCCTACAATGAGCAGTTCTTC. The chain is built from TRBV5-1 and TRBJ2-1; 13 positions agree with TRBD2. The CDR3 consists of 18 residues. The ends lost 4 bases at V and 0 bases at J; junction bases unmatched: 7. Germline V CDR1 and CDR2: SGHRS, YFSETQ.

The chain has TRBV27 and TRBJ1-1, with TRBD1 identical over 8 bases. Losses at the gene ends were 6 bases for V and 6 bases for J; bases not matched to a gene: 6. CDR1 is MNHEY, CDR2 SMNVEV, per germline (reference sequence). The CDR3 totals 13 residues. CDR3 amino acids: CASRMTGVPEAFF. In DNA form, the CDR3 reads TGTGCCAGCAGGATGACAGGGGTGCCTGAAGCTTTCTTT.

V usage is TRBV29-1 and J usage is TRBJ2-7; D not resolved. Germline V gene sequence: CDR1 SQVTM, CDR2 ANQGSEA. The germline V and J ends were trimmed by 5 bases and 6 bases, with 8 bases remaining between them. The CDR3 consists of 10 residues. CDR3 residues: CSVFVVEQYF. In DNA, the CDR3 is TGCAGCGTTTTCGTAGTCGAGCAGTACTTC.

The chain joins TRBV6-5 to TRBJ1-2; 7 nucleotides align to TRBD1. The CDR3 totals 16 residues. CDR1 and CDR2 (germline): MNHEY, SVGAGI. V gave up 0 bases and J gave up 0 bases; unmatched junction bases: 4. The CDR3, as DNA: TGTGCCAGCAGTTACTCCCAGGACAGGTCTAACTATGGCTACACCTTC. This translates into CASSYSQDRSNYGYTF.

This chain uses TRBV6-5 with TRBJ1-2; no definite D call. CDR3 length: 14 residues. Trimming removed 0 bases at V and 2 bases at J, with 7 bases between. Germline V gene lookup returns CDR1 MNHEY and CDR2 SVGAGI. CDR3 sequence: CASSYSPQNYGYTF. The DNA of the CDR3 is TGTGCCAGCAGTTACTCGCCACAGAACTATGGCTACACCTTC.

The V and J genes are TRBV6-5 and TRBJ1-3, with D unclear. Germline V CDR1 and CDR2: MNHEY, SVGAGI. Trimming left V 8 bases short and J 0 bases short, with 8 bases between. The CDR3 runs to 13 residues. The CDR3 bases are TGTGCCAGCCTCCTACTCTCTGGAAACACCATATATTTT. It specifies CASLLLSGNTIYF.

This chain links TRBV4-3 with TRBJ2-3; TRBD2 aligns across 11 bases. Losses at the gene ends were 6 bases for V and 1 base for J; bases not matched to a gene: 12. The CDR3 is 18 residues long. CDR1 is LGHNA, CDR2 YSLEER, per germline. This CDR3 is CASRGMTSGVRRTDTQYF. The CDR3 nucleotides read TGCGCCAGCAGGGGGATGACTAGCGGGGTACGTCGCACAGATACGCAGTATTTT.

This chain links TRBV4-1 with TRBJ2-7; 9 nucleotides agree with TRBD1. The CDR3 covers 16 residues. Germline lookup yields CDR1 MGHRA and CDR2 YSYEKL. The V and J ends lost 1 base and 4 bases, in that order; junction bases with no gene match: 8. CDR3 nucleotides: TGCGCCAGCAGCCAAGGAACAGGGGGCGCTTCTTACGAGCAGTACTTC. Translated: CASSQGTGGASYEQYF.

The CDR3: CASSSGQGNSGNTIYF. The CDR3 DNA is TGTGCCAGCAGCTCGGGACAGGGCAACTCTGGAAACACCATATATTTT. This rearrangement joins TRBV7-6 to TRBJ1-3; 9 bases match TRBD1. V shed 4 bases, J shed 0 bases, and the junction held 4 bases outside the gene matches. Germline loops: CDR1 SGHVS, CDR2 FNYEAQ. This CDR3 region has 16 residues. Full variable domain (remainder filled in from reference TRBV7-6 and TRBJ1-3): GAGVSQSPRYKVTKRGQDVALRCDPISGHVSLYWYRQALGQGPEFLTYFNYEAQQDKSGLPNDRFSAERPEGSISTLTIQRTEQRDSAMYRCASSSGQGNSGNTIYFGEGSWLTVV.

The rearrangement joins TRBV13 to TRBJ1-3, with 10 bases matching TRBD1. The CDR3 consists of 15 residues. Looked up from germline, CDR1 is PRHDT and CDR2 is FYEKMQ (reference sequence). J was trimmed by 4 bases and V by 5 bases; bases with no gene match: 5. The CDR3 here is CASSPRTGGGNTIYF. The CDR3 DNA reads TGTGCCAGCAGCCCAAGGACAGGGGGAGGAAACACCATATATTTT. Full variable domain (outside the CDR3, taken from reference TRBV13 and TRBJ1-3): AAGVIQSPRHLIKEKRETATLKCYPIPRHDTVYWYQQGPGQDPQFLISFYEKMQSDKGSIPDRFSAQQFSDYHSELNMSSLELGDSALYFCASSPRTGGGNTIYFGEGSWLTVV.

Here the CDR3 reads CSVGNSDGANYGYTF. The CDR3 bases are TGCAGCGTTGGCAACAGCGACGGGGCTAACTATGGCTACACCTTC. The chain recombines TRBV29-1 with TRBJ1-2; the D is unclear. Germline CDR1 is SQVTM and CDR2 is ANQGSEA. The V gene lost 4 bases and the J gene lost 0 bases, with 15 bases spanning the gap. The CDR3 runs 15 residues.

The chain joins TRBV4-2 to TRBJ2-1; the D gene is possibly TRBD2 (6 bases). From germline, CDR1 is LGHNA and CDR2 YNFKEQ. V was shortened by 3 bases and J by 5 bases, with 17 bases between the two germline ends. The CDR3 sequence is 16 residues long. CDR3 sequence reads: CASSHAMGGLDNEQFF. DNA for the CDR3: TGTGCCAGCAGCCATGCTATGGGGGGTTTGGACAATGAGCAGTTCTTC.

This chain links TRBV7-2 with TRBJ2-1; TRBD2 aligns across 11 bases. Germline V gene lookup returns CDR1 SGHTA and CDR2 FQGNSA. The CDR3 contains 15 residues. J gave up 4 bases and V 3 bases, and 2 bases lay outside the gene matches. The CDR3 DNA reads TGTGCCAGCAGCTTGACTAGCGGGGCATACAATGAGCAGTTCTTC. Amino acids: CASSLTSGAYNEQFF.

This clone came up a few times. This chain connects TRBV7-9 to TRBJ2-7, with D tentatively TRBD1 (6 bases). Germline-derived CDR1 and CDR2 are SEHNR and FQNEAQ (reference sequence). Trimming pared 4 bases from V and 2 bases from J, leaving 12 bases between. The CDR3 has 14 amino acids. The CDR3 bases are TGTGCCAGCAGCTCCGGGACAAATCCCTACGAGCAGTACTTC. Protein product: CASSSGTNPYEQYF.

The sample holds one count of this clone. The V and J genes are TRBV7-3 and TRBJ2-2, with TRBD2 matching over 10 bases. This CDR3 contains 15 residues. Germline V gene lookup returns CDR1 SGHTA and CDR2 FQGTGA. The trim removed 5 bases at V and 6 bases at J, leaving 6 bases unmatched. The CDR3 sequence: CASSQLGTSAGELFF. CDR3 bases: TGTGCCAGCAGCCAGCTCGGGACTAGCGCCGGGGAGCTGTTTTTT.

This chain joins TRBV18 and TRBJ2-3; 9 bases map to TRBD1. Trimming cost V 3 bases and J 2 bases; bases outside gene matches: 9. Germline V gives CDR1 KGHSH, CDR2 LQKENI. This CDR3 contains 17 residues. The CDR3 coding sequence is TGTGCCAGCTCACCCCCCGGGACAGGGATTTACACAGATACGCAGTATTTT. It encodes CASSPPGTGIYTDTQYF. Filled out from reference TRBV18 and TRBJ2-3, the complete variable domain reads NAGVMQNPRHLVRRRGQEARLRCSPMKGHSHVYWYRQLPEEGLKFMVYLQKENIIDESGMPKERFSAEFPKEGPSILRIQQVVRGDSAAYFCASSPPGTGIYTDTQYFGPGTRLTVL.

The chain combines TRBV27 with TRBJ1-6, with D possibly matching TRBD1 (5 bases). The CDR3 extends over 15 amino acids. With 5 bases removed from V and 7 bases from J, the gap between germline ends came to 15 bases. Germline V gene sequence: CDR1 MNHEY, CDR2 SMNVEV (reference sequence). The CDR3 region is CASSPSGLGNSPLHF. DNA of the CDR3: TGTGCCAGCAGTCCATCAGGGCTAGGAAATTCACCCCTCCACTTT.

This sequence joins TRBV27 and TRBJ2-5; 8 nucleotides match TRBD2. The V gene's germline CDR1 is MNHEY and CDR2 SMNVEV (reference sequence). The CDR3 runs 14 residues. Trimming took 3 bases from V and 5 from J; bases not matched to a gene: 5. The CDR3 here is CASSFMTGGETQYF. CDR3 bases: TGTGCCAGCAGTTTTATGACGGGGGGGGAGACCCAGTACTTC.

V gene TRBV6-1 combines with J gene TRBJ1-1; D remains unclear. Germline loops: CDR1 MNHNS, CDR2 SASEGT. Trimming removed 10 bases at V and 1 base at J, with 16 bases between. The CDR3 has 14 residues. The CDR3: CATAPGGGNTEAFF. CDR3 sequence (DNA): TGTGCCACTGCCCCCGGCGGAGGGAACACTGAAGCTTTCTTT.

The chain is built from TRBV25-1 and TRBJ1-5; D call uncertain. This CDR3 has 14 residues. Germline V gene sequence: CDR1 MGHDK, CDR2 SYGVNS. Trimming shortened V by 5 bases and J by 0 bases, and 8 bases separated the two germline ends. CDR3 in DNA: TGTGCCAGCAGTTCCGGGAATAGCAATCAGCCCCAGCATTTT. Its translation: CASSSGNSNQPQHF.

This chain uses TRBV27 with TRBJ2-7; TRBD1 is a possible D gene (6 bases). The germline V gene has CDR1 MNHEY and CDR2 SMNVEV (reference sequence). The length of the CDR3 is 14 residues. The V and J ends lost 5 bases and 3 bases respectively, with 14 bases between them. CDR3 loop: CASSDGGNFYEQYF. The CDR3 DNA follows: TGTGCCAGCAGTGATGGGGGCAATTTCTACGAGCAGTACTTC.

There are a few counts of this clone. V and J are TRBV19 and TRBJ2-2; TRBD2 agrees at 10 bases. J lost 6 bases, V lost 6 bases, and 10 bases had no gene match. The germline CDR1 and CDR2 sequences are LNHDA and SQIVND (reference sequence). The CDR3 runs to 16 residues. In DNA form, the CDR3 reads TGTGCCAGTAGAGTAAATAGCGGGGGGATCGCCGGGGAGCTGTTTTTT. Amino acid sequence: CASRVNSGGIAGELFF.

The chain employs TRBV10-3 and TRBJ1-5; 10 bases agree with TRBD1. CDR3 length equals 15 residues. The germline V gene encodes CDR1 ENHRY and CDR2 SYGVKD. The trim removed 3 bases at V and 4 bases at J, leaving 3 bases unmatched. The CDR3 loop reads CAISDDRGPNQPQHF. The CDR3, as DNA: TGTGCCATCAGTGACGACAGGGGGCCGAATCAGCCCCAGCATTTT.

The chain combines TRBV18 with TRBJ1-4; no firm D call. The germline V and J ends were trimmed by 6 bases and 5 bases, with 13 bases remaining between them. There are 14 residues in the CDR3. The germline V gene encodes CDR1 KGHSH and CDR2 LQKENI. The CDR3 reads CASSPDSRNEKLFF. CDR3 bases: TGTGCCAGCTCTCCAGACTCACGGAATGAAAAACTGTTTTTT. Combining the CDR3 with reference TRBV18 and TRBJ1-4 gives the whole variable domain NAGVMQNPRHLVRRRGQEARLRCSPMKGHSHVYWYRQLPEEGLKFMVYLQKENIIDESGMPKERFSAEFPKEGPSILRIQQVVRGDSAAYFCASSPDSRNEKLFFGSGTQLSVL.